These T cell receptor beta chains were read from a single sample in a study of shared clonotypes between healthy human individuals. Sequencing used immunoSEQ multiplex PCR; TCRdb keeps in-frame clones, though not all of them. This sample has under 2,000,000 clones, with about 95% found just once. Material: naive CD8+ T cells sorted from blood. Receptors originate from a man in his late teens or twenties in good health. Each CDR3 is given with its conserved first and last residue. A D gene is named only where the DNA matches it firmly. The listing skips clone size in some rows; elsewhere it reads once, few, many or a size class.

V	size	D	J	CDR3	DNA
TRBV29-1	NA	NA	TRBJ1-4	CSVDIGDKLFF	TGCAGCGTTGATATAGGCGACAAACTGTTTTTT
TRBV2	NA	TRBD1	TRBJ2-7	CASKWTGSSYEQYF	TGTGCCAGCAAGTGGACAGGGAGCTCCTACGAGCAGTACTTC
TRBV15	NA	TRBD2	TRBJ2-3	CATSRSRTSGTDTQYF	TGTGCCACCAGCAGATCCCGGACTAGCGGCACAGATACGCAGTATTTT
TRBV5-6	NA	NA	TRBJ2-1	CASSSSSVNEQFF	TGTGCCAGCAGCTCCTCTAGCGTCAATGAGCAGTTCTTC
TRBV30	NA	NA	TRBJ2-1	CAWSFTGEQFF	TGTGCCTGGAGTTTTACCGGAGAGCAGTTCTTC
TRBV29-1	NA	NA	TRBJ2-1	CSVEAVKGEGLGNEQFF	TGCAGCGTTGAAGCCGTCAAGGGGGAGGGCCTAGGGAATGAGCAGTTCTTC
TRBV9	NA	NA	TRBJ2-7	CASSSSSYEQYF	TGTGCCAGCAGCTCAAGCTCCTACGAGCAGTACTTC
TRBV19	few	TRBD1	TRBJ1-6	CASSAQMGQEFTNSPLHF	TGTGCCAGTAGTGCTCAGATGGGACAGGAATTTACGAATTCACCCCTCCACTTT
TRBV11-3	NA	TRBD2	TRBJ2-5	CASSLSSGPQETQYF	TGTGCCAGCAGCTTATCTAGCGGCCCCCAGGAGACCCAGTACTTC
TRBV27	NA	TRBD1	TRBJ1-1	CASSLDRGASEAFF	TGTGCCAGCAGTCTCGACAGGGGAGCGTCTGAAGCTTTCTTT
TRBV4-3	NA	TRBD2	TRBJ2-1	CASSQGASGRFNEQFF	TGCGCCAGCAGCCAAGGAGCTAGCGGGAGGTTCAATGAGCAGTTCTTC
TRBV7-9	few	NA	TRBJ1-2	CASSLMGDGYTF	TGTGCCAGCAGCTTGATGGGGGATGGCTACACCTTC
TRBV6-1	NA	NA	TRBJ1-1	CASSEFHQDEAFF	TGTGCCAGCAGTGAATTTCACCAGGATGAAGCTTTCTTT
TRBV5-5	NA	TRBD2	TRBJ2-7	CASSLELVAGYEQYF	TGTGCCAGCAGCTTGGAGCTAGTAGCGGGCTACGAGCAGTACTTC
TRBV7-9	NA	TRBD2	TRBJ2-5	CASSLSLAGGLQETQYF	TGTGCCAGCAGCTTATCTCTAGCGGGAGGACTTCAGGAGACCCAGTACTTC
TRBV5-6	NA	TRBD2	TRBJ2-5	CASSLSSGRDSQYF	TGTGCCAGCAGCTTGAGTTCAGGGAGGGATAGCCAGTACTTC
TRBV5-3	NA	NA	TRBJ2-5	CARSLVAGHQETQYF	TGTGCCAGAAGCTTGGTGGCGGGACACCAAGAGACCCAGTACTTC
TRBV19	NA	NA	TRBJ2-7	CASSIDLEGEQYF	TGTGCCAGTAGTATAGACCTAGAGGGCGAGCAGTACTTC
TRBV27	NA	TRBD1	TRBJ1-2	CASSSSDRSGGYTF	TGTGCCAGCAGTTCCTCGGACAGGTCTGGGGGCTACACCTTC
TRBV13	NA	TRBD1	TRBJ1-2	CASSLGQGVTYGYTF	TGTGCCAGCAGCTTAGGACAGGGGGTTACCTATGGCTACACCTTC
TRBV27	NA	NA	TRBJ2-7	CASSPRDRAYEQYF	TGTGCCAGCAGTCCCAGGGACCGTGCCTACGAGCAGTACTTC
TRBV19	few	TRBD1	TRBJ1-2	CATSPGTGYGYTF	TGTGCCACCAGTCCCGGGACAGGGTATGGCTACACCTTC
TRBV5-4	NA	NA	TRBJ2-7	CASSLWDNPYEQYF	TGTGCCAGCAGCTTGTGGGACAACCCTTACGAGCAGTACTTC
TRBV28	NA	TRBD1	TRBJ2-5	CASSSPRTGGIQETQYF	TGTGCCAGCAGTTCTCCAAGGACAGGGGGAATACAAGAGACCCAGTACTTC
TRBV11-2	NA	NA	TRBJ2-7	CASSLSLDEQYF	TGTGCCAGCAGTTTATCCCTGGACGAGCAGTACTTC
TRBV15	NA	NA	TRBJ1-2	CATSRDPSGEHNYGYTF	TGTGCCACCAGCAGAGACCCTTCGGGGGAACATAACTATGGCTACACCTTC
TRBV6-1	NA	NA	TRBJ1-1	CASRDDTEAFF	TGTGCCAGCAGGGACGACACTGAAGCTTTCTTT
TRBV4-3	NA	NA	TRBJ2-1	CASSQESASSEQFF	TGCGCCAGCAGCCAAGAGTCGGCTAGCAGTGAGCAGTTCTTC
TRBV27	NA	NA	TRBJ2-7	CASSLSAASYEQYF	TGTGCCAGCAGTTTATCAGCAGCAAGCTACGAGCAGTACTTC
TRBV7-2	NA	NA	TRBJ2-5	CASSFSVYQETQYF	TGTGCCAGCAGCTTCTCCGTGTACCAAGAGACCCAGTACTTC
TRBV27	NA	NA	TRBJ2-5	CASSLPGREETQYF	TGTGCCAGCAGTTTGCCGGGGCGCGAGGAGACCCAGTACTTC
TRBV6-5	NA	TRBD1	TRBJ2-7	CASSDAGTGVEQYF	TGTGCCAGCAGTGACGCCGGGACAGGAGTCGAGCAGTACTTC
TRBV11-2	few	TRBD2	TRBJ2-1	CASSLQLAGVHEQFF	TGTGCCAGCAGCTTACAACTAGCGGGAGTCCATGAGCAGTTCTTC
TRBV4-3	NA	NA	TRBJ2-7	CASSQDQGSYEQYF	TGCGCCAGCAGCCAAGATCAGGGTTCCTACGAGCAGTACTTC
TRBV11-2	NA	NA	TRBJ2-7	CASSLEPGYEQYF	TGTGCCAGCAGCTTAGAGCCCGGTTACGAGCAGTACTTC
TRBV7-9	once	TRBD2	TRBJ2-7	CASSMGGNEQYF	TGTGCCAGCAGCATGGGAGGGAACGAGCAGTACTTC
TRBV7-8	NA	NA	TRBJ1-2	CASSLSRANYGYTF	TGTGCCAGCAGCTTAAGCAGAGCTAACTATGGCTACACCTTC
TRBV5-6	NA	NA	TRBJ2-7	CASSLGSVYEQYF	TGTGCCAGCAGCTTGGGGTCGGTCTACGAGCAGTACTTC
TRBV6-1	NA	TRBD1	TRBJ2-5	CASSESRAGGETQYF	TGTGCCAGCAGTGAATCTAGGGCAGGGGGAGAGACCCAGTACTTC
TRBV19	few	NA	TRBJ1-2	CASRTFTGGLLDGYTF	TGTGCCAGTAGGACCTTTACGGGAGGGCTATTGGACGGCTACACCTTC
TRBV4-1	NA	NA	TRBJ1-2	CASSQDRDYGYTF	TGCGCCAGCAGCCAAGACCGGGATTATGGCTACACCTTC
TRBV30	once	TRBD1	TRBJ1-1	CAWAGEGTEHEAFF	TGTGCCTGGGCGGGCGAAGGGACAGAACATGAAGCTTTCTTT
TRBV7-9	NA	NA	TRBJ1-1	CALGPGRIANTEAFF	TGTGCCCTCGGCCCAGGGAGGATTGCGAACACTGAAGCTTTCTTT
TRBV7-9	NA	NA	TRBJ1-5	CASSLTGSSNQPQHF	TGTGCCAGCAGCTTAACAGGGTCAAGCAATCAGCCCCAGCATTTT
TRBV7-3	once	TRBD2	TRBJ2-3	CASSSGWTSGGSTDTQYF	TGTGCCAGCAGCTCCGGCTGGACTAGCGGGGGAAGCACAGATACGCAGTATTTT
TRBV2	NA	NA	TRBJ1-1	CASEAFLGHANTEAFF	TGTGCCAGCGAGGCGTTCTTGGGACACGCGAACACTGAAGCTTTCTTT
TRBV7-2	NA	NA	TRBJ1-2	CASSLDPFNYGYTF	TGTGCCAGCAGCTTAGACCCCTTTAACTATGGCTACACCTTC
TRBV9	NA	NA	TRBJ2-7	CASSVGGDVAYEQYF	TGTGCCAGCAGCGTCGGTGGGGACGTTGCCTACGAGCAGTACTTC
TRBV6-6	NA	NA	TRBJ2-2	CASSPNLNTGELFF	TGTGCCAGCAGTCCAAACTTGAACACCGGGGAGCTGTTTTTT
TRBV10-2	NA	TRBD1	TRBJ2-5	CASSTGETGAQETQYF	TGCGCCAGCAGTACTGGTGAAACAGGGGCGCAAGAGACCCAGTACTTC
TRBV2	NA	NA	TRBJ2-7	CASSDVRAEIYEQYF	TGTGCCAGCAGCGACGTTAGGGCCGAAATCTACGAGCAGTACTTC
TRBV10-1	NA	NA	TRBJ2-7	CASSPVIGDHEQYF	TGCGCCAGCAGCCCGGTAATTGGGGACCACGAGCAGTACTTC
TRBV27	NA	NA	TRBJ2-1	CASSPGPPSYNEQFF	TGTGCCAGCAGCCCGGGTCCCCCCTCCTACAATGAGCAGTTCTTC
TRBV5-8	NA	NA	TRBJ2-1	CASSSDFLSGEQFF	TGTGCCAGCAGCTCGGACTTCCTCTCGGGTGAGCAGTTCTTC